This paragraph reports one T cell receptor (beta chain). What it binds is unknown. V gave up 4 bases and J gave up 4 bases; unmatched junction bases: 14. The V gene's germline CDR1 is SGHRS and CDR2 YFSETQ. The CDR3 sequence is 17 residues long. Generated by immunoSEQ multiplex PCR, the TCRdb table keeps only in-frame clones and is missing some. The sample holds fewer than 120,000 clones; 88% are singletons and the top ten take 1.6%. The data were taken from a study of T cell responses to AZD1222 COVID-19 vaccine. Points from the study as a whole: Among those given AZD1222, only 6 or 7 were seropositive at baseline. Repertoire samples came only from after the peak T cell response.

The V gene is TRBV5-1, the J gene TRBJ1-1; 9 positions match TRBD1. The sample consisted of peripheral blood, taken on day 0 of AZD1222 vaccination. The clonotype comes from an adult in good health. The CDR3 DNA reads TGCGCCAGCAGCCTGGGACAGGGACGAAGTTTGAGCACTGAAGCTTTCTTT. It yields the protein CASSLGQGRSLSTEAFF.